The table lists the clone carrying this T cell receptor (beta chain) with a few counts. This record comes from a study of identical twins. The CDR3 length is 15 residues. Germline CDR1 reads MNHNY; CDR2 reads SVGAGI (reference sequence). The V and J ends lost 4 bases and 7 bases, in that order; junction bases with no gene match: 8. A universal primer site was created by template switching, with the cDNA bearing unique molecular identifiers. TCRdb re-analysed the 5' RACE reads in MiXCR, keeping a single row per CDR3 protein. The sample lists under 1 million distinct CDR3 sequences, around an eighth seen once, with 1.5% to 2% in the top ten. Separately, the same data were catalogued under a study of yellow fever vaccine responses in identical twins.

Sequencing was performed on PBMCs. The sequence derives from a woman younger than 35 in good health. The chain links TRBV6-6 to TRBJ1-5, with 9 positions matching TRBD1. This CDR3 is CASSSSQGAGQPQHF. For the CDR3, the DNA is TGTGCCAGCAGTTCGTCACAGGGGGCTGGACAGCCCCAGCATTTT.